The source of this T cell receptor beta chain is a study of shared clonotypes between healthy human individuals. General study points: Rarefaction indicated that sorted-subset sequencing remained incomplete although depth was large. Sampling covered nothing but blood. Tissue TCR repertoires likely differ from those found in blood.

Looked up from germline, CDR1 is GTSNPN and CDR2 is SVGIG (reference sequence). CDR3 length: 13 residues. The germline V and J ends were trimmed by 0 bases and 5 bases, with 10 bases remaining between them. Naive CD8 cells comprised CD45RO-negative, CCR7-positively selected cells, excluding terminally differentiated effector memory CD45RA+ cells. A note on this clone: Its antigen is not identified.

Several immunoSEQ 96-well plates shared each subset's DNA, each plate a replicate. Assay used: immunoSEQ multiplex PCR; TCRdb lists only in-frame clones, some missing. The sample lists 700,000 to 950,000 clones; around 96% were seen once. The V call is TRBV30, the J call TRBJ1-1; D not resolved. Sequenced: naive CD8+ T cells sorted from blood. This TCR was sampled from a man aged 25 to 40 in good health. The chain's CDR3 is CAWSVLLGTEAFF. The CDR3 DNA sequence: TGTGCCTGGAGTGTATTACTGGGGACTGAAGCTTTCTTT.